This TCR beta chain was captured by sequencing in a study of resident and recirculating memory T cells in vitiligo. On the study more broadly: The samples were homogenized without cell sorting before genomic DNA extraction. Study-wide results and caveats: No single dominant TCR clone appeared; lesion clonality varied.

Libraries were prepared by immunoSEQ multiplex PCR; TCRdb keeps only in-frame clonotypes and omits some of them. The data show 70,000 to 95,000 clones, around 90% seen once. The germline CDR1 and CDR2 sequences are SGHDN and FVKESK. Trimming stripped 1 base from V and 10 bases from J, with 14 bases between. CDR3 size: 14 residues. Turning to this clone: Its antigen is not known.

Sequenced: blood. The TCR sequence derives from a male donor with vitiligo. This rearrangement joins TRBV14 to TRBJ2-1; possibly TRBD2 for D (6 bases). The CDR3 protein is CASSQVVAASEQFF. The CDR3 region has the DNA TGTGCCAGCAGCCAAGTGGTAGCGGCTAGCGAGCAGTTCTTC.